The sequence of this TCR beta chain was determined in a study of blood T cell repertoires in COVID-19. Study-wide context: The cDNA or gDNA used as material had been derived from T cells, B-cell-depleted T cells, or PBMCs.

This CDR3 spans 18 amino acids. The germline V gene has CDR1 LGHNA and CDR2 YNFKEQ. The V end lost 2 bases, the J end lost 0 bases, and 19 bases lay between the germline ends. Here immunoSEQ multiplex PCR was the method, and the copy in TCRdb shows in-frame clones only, minus some. The sample yields around 300,000 clones, roughly nine tenths seen once. The chain combines TRBV4-2 with TRBJ1-1, with a tentative D call TRBD1 (6 bases). The TCR was taken from a woman aged 45 to 65 who had recovered from COVID-19. Input material: PBMCs or T cells enriched from blood (not recorded which). CDR3 in DNA: TGTGCCAGCAGCCAAAGACCGGACAGTAAGCTTTTGAACACTGAAGCTTTCTTT. It translates to CASSQRPDSKLLNTEAFF.